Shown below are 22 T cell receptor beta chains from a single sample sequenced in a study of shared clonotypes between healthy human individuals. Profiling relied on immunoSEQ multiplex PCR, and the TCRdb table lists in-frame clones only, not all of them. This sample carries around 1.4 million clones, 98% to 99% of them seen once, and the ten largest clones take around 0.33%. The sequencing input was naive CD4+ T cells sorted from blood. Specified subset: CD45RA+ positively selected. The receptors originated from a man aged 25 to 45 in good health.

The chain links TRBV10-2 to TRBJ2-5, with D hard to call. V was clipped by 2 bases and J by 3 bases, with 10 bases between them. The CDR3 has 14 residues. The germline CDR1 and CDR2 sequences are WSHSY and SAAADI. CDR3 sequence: CASSEGGSEETQYF. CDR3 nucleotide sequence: TGCGCCAGCAGTGAGGGCGGCTCGGAAGAGACCCAGTACTTC.

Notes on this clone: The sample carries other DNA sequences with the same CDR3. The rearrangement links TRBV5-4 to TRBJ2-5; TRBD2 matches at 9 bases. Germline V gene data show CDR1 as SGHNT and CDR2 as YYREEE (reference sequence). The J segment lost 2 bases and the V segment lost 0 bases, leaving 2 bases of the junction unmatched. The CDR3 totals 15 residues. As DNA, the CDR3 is TGTGCCAGCAGCTTGGGTCTAGCGGGGCAAGAGACCCAGTACTTC. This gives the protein CASSLGLAGQETQYF.

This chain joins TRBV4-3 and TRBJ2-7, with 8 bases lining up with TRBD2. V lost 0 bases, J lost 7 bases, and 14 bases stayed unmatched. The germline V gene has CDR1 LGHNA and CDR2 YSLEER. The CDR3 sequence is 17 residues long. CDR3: CASSQDITGLGAVEQYF. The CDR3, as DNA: TGCGCCAGCAGCCAAGATATTACGGGACTAGGGGCGGTTGAGCAGTACTTC.

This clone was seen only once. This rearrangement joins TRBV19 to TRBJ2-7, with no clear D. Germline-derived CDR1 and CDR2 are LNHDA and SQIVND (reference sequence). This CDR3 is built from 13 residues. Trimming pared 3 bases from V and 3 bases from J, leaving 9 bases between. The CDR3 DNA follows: TGTGCCAGTAGTATGGTGGGATTCTACGAGCAGTACTTC. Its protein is CASSMVGFYEQYF.

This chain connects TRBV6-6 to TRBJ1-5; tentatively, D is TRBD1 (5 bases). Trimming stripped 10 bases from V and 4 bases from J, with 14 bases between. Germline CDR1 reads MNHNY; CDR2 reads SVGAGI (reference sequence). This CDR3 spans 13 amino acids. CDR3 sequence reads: CATQGTINQPQHF. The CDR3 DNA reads TGTGCCACCCAAGGGACGATAAATCAGCCCCAGCATTTT.

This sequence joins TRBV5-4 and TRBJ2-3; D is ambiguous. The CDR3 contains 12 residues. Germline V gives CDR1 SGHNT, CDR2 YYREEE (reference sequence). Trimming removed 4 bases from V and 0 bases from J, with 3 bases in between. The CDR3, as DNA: TGTGCCAGCAGCAAAAGCACAGATACGCAGTATTTT. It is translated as CASSKSTDTQYF. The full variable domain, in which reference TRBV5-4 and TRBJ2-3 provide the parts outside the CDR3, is ETGVTQSPTHLIKTRGQQVTLRCSSQSGHNTVSWYQQALGQGPQFIFQYYREEENGRGNFPPRFSGLQFPNYSSELNVNALELDDSALYLCASSKSTDTQYFGPGTRLTVL.

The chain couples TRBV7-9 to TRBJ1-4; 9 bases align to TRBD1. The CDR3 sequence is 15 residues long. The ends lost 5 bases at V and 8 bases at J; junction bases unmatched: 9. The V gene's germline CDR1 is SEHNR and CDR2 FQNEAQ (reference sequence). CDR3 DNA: TGTGCCAGCAGCGCGACAGGGGGTGACAGCGAAAAACTGTTTTTT. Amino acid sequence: CASSATGGDSEKLFF.

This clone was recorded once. CDR3 in DNA: TGTGCCAGCAGTGAAGAGCAATTAGGGCTCATCCACGAGCAGTACTTC. Translated, it gives CASSEEQLGLIHEQYF. The gene calls are TRBV2 and TRBJ2-7; no clear D gene. With 1 base removed from V and 5 bases from J, the gap between germline ends came to 18 bases. CDR3 length equals 16 residues. CDR1 SNHLY and CDR2 FYNNEI come from the germline V gene.

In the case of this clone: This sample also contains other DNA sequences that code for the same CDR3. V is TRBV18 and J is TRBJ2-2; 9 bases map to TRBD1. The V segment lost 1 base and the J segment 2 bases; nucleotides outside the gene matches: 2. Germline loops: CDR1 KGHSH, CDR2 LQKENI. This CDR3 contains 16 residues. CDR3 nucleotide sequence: TGTGCCAGCTCACCACTACAGGGGGCTAACACCGGGGAGCTGTTTTTT. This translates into CASSPLQGANTGELFF.

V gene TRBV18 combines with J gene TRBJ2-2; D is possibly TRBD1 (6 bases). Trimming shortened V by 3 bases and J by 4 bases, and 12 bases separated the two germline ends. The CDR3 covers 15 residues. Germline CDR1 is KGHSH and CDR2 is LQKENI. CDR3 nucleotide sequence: TGTGCCAGCTCACCCCTCCCAGGGGCCACCGGGGAGCTGTTTTTT. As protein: CASSPLPGATGELFF. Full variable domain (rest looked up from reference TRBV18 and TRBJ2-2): NAGVMQNPRHLVRRRGQEARLRCSPMKGHSHVYWYRQLPEEGLKFMVYLQKENIIDESGMPKERFSAEFPKEGPSILRIQQVVRGDSAAYFCASSPLPGATGELFFGEGSRLTVL.

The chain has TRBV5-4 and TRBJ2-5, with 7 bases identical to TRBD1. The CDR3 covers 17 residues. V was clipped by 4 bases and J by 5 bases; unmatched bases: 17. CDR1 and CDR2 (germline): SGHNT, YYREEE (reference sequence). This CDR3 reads CASSPLQGIDVWETQYF. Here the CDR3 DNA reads TGTGCCAGCAGCCCTCTACAGGGGATTGATGTGTGGGAGACCCAGTACTTC.

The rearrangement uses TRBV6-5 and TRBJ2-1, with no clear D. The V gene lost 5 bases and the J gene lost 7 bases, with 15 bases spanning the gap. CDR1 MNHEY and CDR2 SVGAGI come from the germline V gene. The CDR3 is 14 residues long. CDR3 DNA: TGTGCCAGCAGTAAGGACCCGGTGGTAAATGAGCAGTTCTTC. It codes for CASSKDPVVNEQFF.

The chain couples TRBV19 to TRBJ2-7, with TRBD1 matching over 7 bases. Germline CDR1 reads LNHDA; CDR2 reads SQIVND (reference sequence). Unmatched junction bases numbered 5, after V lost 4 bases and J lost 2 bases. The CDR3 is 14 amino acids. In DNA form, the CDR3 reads TGTGCCAGTAGTACCCCGGACAGGACCTACGAGCAGTACTTC. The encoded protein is CASSTPDRTYEQYF.

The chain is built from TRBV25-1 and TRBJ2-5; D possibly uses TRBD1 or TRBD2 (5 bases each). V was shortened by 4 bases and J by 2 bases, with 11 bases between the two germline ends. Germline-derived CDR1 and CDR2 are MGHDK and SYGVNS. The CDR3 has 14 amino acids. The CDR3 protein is CASSARDGQETQYF. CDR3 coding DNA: TGTGCCAGCAGTGCCCGGGACGGTCAAGAGACCCAGTACTTC.

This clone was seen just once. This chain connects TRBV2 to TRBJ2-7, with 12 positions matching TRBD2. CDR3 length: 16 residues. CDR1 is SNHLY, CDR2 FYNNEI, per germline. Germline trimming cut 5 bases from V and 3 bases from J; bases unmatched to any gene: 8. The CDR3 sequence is CASSQGRLAGVYEQYF. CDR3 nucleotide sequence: TGTGCCAGCAGTCAAGGCAGACTAGCGGGAGTCTACGAGCAGTACTTC.

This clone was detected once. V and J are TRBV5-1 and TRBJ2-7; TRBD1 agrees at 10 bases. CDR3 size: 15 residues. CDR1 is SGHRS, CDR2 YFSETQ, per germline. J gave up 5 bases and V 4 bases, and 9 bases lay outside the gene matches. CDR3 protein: CASSPRDRGGDEQYF. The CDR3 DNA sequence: TGCGCCAGCAGCCCCCGGGACAGGGGTGGGGACGAGCAGTACTTC.

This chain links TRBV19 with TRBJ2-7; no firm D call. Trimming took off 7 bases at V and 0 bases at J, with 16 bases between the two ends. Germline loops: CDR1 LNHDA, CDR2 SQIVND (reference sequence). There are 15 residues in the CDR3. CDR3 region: CASNPRVLSSYEQYF. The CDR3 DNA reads TGTGCCAGTAACCCCCGGGTCCTGAGCTCCTACGAGCAGTACTTC.

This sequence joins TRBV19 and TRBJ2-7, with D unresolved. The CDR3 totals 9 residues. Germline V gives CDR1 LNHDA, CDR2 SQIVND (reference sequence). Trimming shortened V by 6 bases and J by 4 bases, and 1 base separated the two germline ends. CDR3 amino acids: CASRYEQYF. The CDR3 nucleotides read TGTGCCAGTAGATACGAGCAGTACTTC.

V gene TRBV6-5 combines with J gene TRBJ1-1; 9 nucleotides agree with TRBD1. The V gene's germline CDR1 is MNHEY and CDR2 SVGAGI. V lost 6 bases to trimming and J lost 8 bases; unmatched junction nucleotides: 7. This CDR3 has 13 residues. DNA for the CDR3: TGTGCCAGCAGATTCGGACAGGGGACGGAAGCTTTCTTT. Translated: CASRFGQGTEAFF.

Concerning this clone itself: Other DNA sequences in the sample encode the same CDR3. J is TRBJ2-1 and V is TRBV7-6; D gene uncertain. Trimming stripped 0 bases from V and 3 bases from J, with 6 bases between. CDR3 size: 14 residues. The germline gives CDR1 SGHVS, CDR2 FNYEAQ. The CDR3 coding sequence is TGTGCCAGCAGCTTAGCGGGAAACTACAATGAGCAGTTCTTC. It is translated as CASSLAGNYNEQFF.

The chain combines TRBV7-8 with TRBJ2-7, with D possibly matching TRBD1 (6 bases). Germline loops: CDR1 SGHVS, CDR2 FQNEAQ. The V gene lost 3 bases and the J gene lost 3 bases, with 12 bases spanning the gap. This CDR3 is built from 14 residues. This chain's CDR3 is CASSLGHRDYEQYF. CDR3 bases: TGTGCCAGCAGCTTGGGACATCGGGACTACGAGCAGTACTTC. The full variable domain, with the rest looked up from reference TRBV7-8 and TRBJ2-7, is GAGVSQSPRYKVAKRGQDVALRCDPISGHVSLFWYQQALGQGPEFLTYFQNEAQLDKSGLPSDRFFAERPEGSVSTLKIQRTQQEDSAVYLCASSLGHRDYEQYFGPGTRLTVT.

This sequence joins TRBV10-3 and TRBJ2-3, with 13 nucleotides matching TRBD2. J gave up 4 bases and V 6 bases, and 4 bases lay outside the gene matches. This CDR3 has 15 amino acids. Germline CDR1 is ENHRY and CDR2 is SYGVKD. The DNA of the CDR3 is TGTGCCATCAGGAGACTAGCGGGAGGAGCAGATACGCAGTATTTT. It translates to CAIRRLAGGADTQYF.